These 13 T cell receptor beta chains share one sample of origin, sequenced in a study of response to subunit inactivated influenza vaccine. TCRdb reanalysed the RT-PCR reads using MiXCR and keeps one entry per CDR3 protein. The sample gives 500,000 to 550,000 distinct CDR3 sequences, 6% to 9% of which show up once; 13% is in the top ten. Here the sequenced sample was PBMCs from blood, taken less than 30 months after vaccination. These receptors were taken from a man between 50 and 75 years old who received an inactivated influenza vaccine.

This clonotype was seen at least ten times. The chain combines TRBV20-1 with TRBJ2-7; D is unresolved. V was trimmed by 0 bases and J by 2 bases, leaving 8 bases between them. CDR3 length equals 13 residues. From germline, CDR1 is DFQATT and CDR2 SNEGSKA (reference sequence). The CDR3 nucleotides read TGCAGTGCTAGAGACTTCAAAACCTACGAGCAGTACTTC. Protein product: CSARDFKTYEQYF.

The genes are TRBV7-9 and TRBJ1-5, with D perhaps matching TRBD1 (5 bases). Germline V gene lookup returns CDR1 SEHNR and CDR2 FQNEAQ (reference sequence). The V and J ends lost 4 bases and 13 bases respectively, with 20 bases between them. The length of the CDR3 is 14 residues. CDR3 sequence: CASSSSGGFRRQHF. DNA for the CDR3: TGTGCCAGCAGCTCTAGTGGGGGTTTTAGACGACAGCATTTT.

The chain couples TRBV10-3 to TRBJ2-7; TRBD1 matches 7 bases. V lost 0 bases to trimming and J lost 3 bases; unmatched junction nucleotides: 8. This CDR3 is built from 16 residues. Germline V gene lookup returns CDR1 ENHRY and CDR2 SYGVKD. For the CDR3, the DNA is TGTGCCATCAGTGAGTCAAGACAGGGATTTTTCTACGAGCAGTACTTC. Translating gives CAISESRQGFFYEQYF.

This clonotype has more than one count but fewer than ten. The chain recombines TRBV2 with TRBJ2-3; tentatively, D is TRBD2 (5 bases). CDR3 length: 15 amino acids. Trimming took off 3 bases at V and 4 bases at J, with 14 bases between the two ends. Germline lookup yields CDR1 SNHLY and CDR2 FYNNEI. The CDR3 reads CASSEGAAPSDTQYF. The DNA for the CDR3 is TGTGCCAGCAGTGAGGGAGCGGCCCCTTCAGATACGCAGTATTTT.

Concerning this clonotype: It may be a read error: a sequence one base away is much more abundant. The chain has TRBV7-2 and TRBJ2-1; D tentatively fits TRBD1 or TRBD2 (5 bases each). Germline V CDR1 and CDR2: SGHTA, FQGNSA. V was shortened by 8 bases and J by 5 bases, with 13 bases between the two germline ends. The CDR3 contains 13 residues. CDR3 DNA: TGTGCCAGCGAAAGGTTGGGGGACAATGAGCAGTTCTTC. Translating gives CASERLGDNEQFF.

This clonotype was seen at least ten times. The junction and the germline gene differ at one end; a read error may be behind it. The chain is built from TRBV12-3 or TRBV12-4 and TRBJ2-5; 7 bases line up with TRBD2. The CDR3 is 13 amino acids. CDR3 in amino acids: CASSIAGEETQYF. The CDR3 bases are TGTGCCAGCAGTATAGCGGGCGAAGAGACCCAGTACTTC.

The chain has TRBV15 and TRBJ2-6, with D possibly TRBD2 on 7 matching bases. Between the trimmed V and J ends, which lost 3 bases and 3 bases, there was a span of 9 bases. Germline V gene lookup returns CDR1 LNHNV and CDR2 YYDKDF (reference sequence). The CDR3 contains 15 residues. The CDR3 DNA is TGTGCCACCAGCAGGGGGGGGCTTGGGGCCAACGTCCTGACTTTC. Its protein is CATSRGGLGANVLTF. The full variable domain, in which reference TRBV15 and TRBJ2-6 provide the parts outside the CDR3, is DAMVIQNPRYQVTQFGKPVTLSCSQTLNHNVMYWYQQKSSQAPKLLFHYYDKDFNNEADTPDNFQSRRPNTSFCFLDIRSPGLGDTAMYLCATSRGGLGANVLTFGAGSRLTVL.

This chain's CDR3 is CASSSLGGRTDTQYF. CDR3 coding DNA: TGTGCCAGCAGCTCCCTCGGCGGGAGGACAGATACGCAGTATTTT. The chain recombines TRBV7-2 with TRBJ2-3; 8 bases fit TRBD2. This CDR3 is 15 amino acids long. Germline V lookup: CDR1 SGHTA, CDR2 FQGNSA. The V and J ends lost 4 bases and 3 bases, in that order; junction bases with no gene match: 6.

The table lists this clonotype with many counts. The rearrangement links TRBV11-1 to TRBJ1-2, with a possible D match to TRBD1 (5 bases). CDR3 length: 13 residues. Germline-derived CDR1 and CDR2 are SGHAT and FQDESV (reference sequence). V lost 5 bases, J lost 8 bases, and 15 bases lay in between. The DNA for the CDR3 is TGTGCCAGCAGCCCGACAGTCTCGGGAGGCTACACCTTC. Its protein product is CASSPTVSGGYTF.

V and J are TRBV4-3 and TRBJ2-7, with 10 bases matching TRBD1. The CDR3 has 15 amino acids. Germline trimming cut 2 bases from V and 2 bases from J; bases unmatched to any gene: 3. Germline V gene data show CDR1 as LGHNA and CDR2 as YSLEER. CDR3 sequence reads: CASSQSGTGAYEQYF. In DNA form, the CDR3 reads TGCGCCAGCAGCCAATCCGGGACAGGGGCCTACGAGCAGTACTTC.

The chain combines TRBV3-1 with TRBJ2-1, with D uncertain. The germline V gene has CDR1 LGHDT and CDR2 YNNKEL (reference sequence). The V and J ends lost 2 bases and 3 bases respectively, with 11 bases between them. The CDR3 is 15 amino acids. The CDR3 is CASSQRNSLYNEQFF. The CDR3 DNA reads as TGTGCCAGCAGCCAAAGAAACAGTCTCTACAATGAGCAGTTCTTC.

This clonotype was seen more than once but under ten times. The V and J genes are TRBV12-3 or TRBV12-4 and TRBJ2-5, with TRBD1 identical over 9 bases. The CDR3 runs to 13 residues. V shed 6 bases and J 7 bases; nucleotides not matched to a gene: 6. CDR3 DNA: TGTGCCAGCAGGTCATCGGGACAGGGGACCCAGTACTTC. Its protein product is CASRSSGQGTQYF.

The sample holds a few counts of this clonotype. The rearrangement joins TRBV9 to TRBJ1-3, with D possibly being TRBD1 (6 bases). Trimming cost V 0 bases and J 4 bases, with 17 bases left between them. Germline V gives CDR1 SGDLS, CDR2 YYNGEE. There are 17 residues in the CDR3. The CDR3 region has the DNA TGTGCCAGCAGCGTAGCTGTCGCAGGGGCTGGGGGAAACACCATATATTTT. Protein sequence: CASSVAVAGAGGNTIYF. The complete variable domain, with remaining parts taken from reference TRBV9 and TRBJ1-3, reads DSGVTQTPKHLITATGQRVTLRCSPRSGDLSVYWYQQSLDQGLQFLIQYYNGEERAKGNILERFSAQQFPDLHSELNLSSLELGDSALYFCASSVAVAGAGGNTIYFGEGSWLTVV.